Listed below are T cell receptor beta chains from one sample, sequenced in a study of blood T cell repertoires in COVID-19. The data were produced by immunoSEQ multiplex PCR, yet TCRdb's version contains in-frame clones alone and is incomplete. The table shows hundreds of thousands of clones, with 89% occurring only once. The sequenced sample was peripheral blood. The receptors originated from a woman in her twenties or thirties with COVID-19, enrolled during active disease. The CDR3 runs from the conserved cysteine through the conserved F or W. D genes are given only for firm matches. The size of a clone is reported for some rows only, either as once, few or many, or as a class for expanded clones.

d_call	v_call	clone_size	j_call	cdr3_nt	cdr3_aa
TRBD2	TRBV6-5	NA	TRBJ2-4	TGTGCCAGCAGTTACCTAGCGGGGTCCAAAAACATTCAGTACTTC	CASSYLAGSKNIQYF
TRBD2	TRBV4-3	NA	TRBJ2-3	TGCGCCAGCAGCCAAGGGGCGAGAGTAGCGGGTAATGCGGATACGCAGTATTTT	CASSQGARVAGNADTQYF
TRBD1	TRBV5-5	once	TRBJ2-7	TGTGCCAGCAGCTTGGTGCAGGGGGCACGGTACGAGCAGTACTTC	CASSLVQGARYEQYF
NA	TRBV19	NA	TRBJ2-1	TGTGCCAGTAGTATGGTCGGGAGTTTCAATGAGCAGTTCTTC	CASSMVGSFNEQFF
NA	TRBV20-1	NA	TRBJ1-5	TGCAGTGCGAGTCCACAGCAGATGAATCAGCCCCAGCATTTT	CSASPQQMNQPQHF
TRBD1	TRBV2	NA	TRBJ2-1	TGTGCCAGCAGCCCCGGGACAGGGAGCTACAATGAGCAGTTCTTC	CASSPGTGSYNEQFF
NA	TRBV21-1	NA	TRBJ1-5	TGTGCCAGCAGCCTCTTTAGCAATCAGCCCCAGCATTTT	CASSLFSNQPQHF
NA	TRBV19	NA	TRBJ1-3	TGTGCCAGTAAAGGAGGAGGAAACACCATATATTTT	CASKGGGNTIYF
NA	TRBV7-6	NA	TRBJ2-5	TGTGCCAGCAGCTTAATGCCCCTCAGTTTGCGGTCAGAGACCCAGTACTTC	CASSLMPLSLRSETQYF
NA	TRBV3-1/TRBV3-2	NA	TRBJ1-1	TGTGCCAGCAGCCAGTCCGCAGGGTTCGCTGAAGCTTTCTTT	CASSQSAGFAEAFF
NA	TRBV10-3	NA	TRBJ1-1	TGTGCCATCAGTGAGGCGGGGGCGTCCACTGAAGCTTTCTTT	CAISEAGASTEAFF
TRBD2	TRBV28	NA	TRBJ2-3	TGTGCCAGCCTATTCAGGGAGGGGCTCACAGATACGCAGTATTTT	CASLFREGLTDTQYF
TRBD1	TRBV2	NA	TRBJ1-2	TGTGCCAGCAGCGGGGACAGGGGGAATGGCTACACCTTC	CASSGDRGNGYTF
TRBD2	TRBV10-3	once	TRBJ2-1	TGTGCCATCAGTCTAGCGGGGGGCGCCTACAATGAGCAGTTCTTC	CAISLAGGAYNEQFF
TRBD1	TRBV24-1	NA	TRBJ1-2	TGTGCCACCAGTGATTCCGACAGGGGCGGCTACACCTTC	CATSDSDRGGYTF
NA	TRBV28	NA	TRBJ1-2	TGTGCCAGCATCCCAGGGCCCGCTCGGAGTTATCGCTACACCTTC	CASIPGPARSYRYTF
NA	TRBV28	NA	TRBJ1-1	TGTGCCAGCTCGGTGAGCACTGAAGCTTTCTTT	CASSVSTEAFF
TRBD1	TRBV5-1	NA	TRBJ1-1	TGCGCCAGCAGCTTGGCAGGGGGCAACGCTTTCTTT	CASSLAGGNAFF
NA	TRBV18	NA	TRBJ1-2	TGTGCCAGCTCACCAGAGGGTATGGGTGGCTACACCTTC	CASSPEGMGGYTF
TRBD1	TRBV19	NA	TRBJ1-5	TGTGCCAGTTGCACAGGGGCTCAGCCCCAGCATTTT	CASCTGAQPQHF
TRBD1	TRBV18	NA	TRBJ2-1	TGTGCCAGCTCACCCCCTGGGACAGACAATGAGCAGTTCTTC	CASSPPGTDNEQFF
NA	TRBV7-2	NA	TRBJ2-7	TGTGCCAGCAGCTTGGGGGGGCTCAATCCCCACGAGCAGTACTTC	CASSLGGLNPHEQYF
TRBD2	TRBV19	NA	TRBJ2-1	TGTGCCAGTAGTATGCGGCTAGCGGGAGGGGACTCCTACAATGAGCAGTTCTTC	CASSMRLAGGDSYNEQFF
NA	TRBV28	NA	TRBJ1-2	TGTGCCAGCAGTTTATGGCCTGGGGGGGATCATGGCTACACCTTC	CASSLWPGGDHGYTF
TRBD2	TRBV5-4	NA	TRBJ2-1	TGTGCCAGCTCCTTTTCTAGCGGCGGTGAGCAGTTCTTC	CASSFSSGGEQFF
NA	TRBV12-1	NA	TRBJ2-3	TGTGCCAGCAGCGGCTCTGTAGCGGGGTTGACAGATACGCAGTATTTT	CASSGSVAGLTDTQYF
NA	TRBV19	once	TRBJ1-5	TGTGCCAGTAGTATAGAAACGGTTTGGACACTAAAAACCCGTAAGGGCAATCAGCCCCAGCATTTT	CASSIETVWTLKTRKGNQPQHF
NA	TRBV30	few	TRBJ2-1	TGTGCCTGGAGTGTACAAAGCGACGGTGAGCAGTTCTTC	CAWSVQSDGEQFF
NA	TRBV7-6	NA	TRBJ1-1	TGTGCCAGCAGCCCCCTATTGACCGACACAGGTATGAACACTGAAGCTTTCTTT	CASSPLLTDTGMNTEAFF
TRBD1	TRBV7-6	once	TRBJ1-1	TGTGCCAGCAGCTTAGTGAGGGGGCGCGCCGTTGAAGCTTTCTTT	CASSLVRGRAVEAFF
TRBD1	TRBV10-3	NA	TRBJ2-1	TGTGCCATCAGCGGAGACAGGGTGAATGAGCAGTTCTTC	CAISGDRVNEQFF
TRBD1	TRBV10-3	NA	TRBJ2-1	TGTGCCATCAGTGATGCCGGGACAGGGACCAATGAGCAGTTCTTC	CAISDAGTGTNEQFF
TRBD1	TRBV7-9	NA	TRBJ1-2	TGTGCCAGCAGCTTGGGGGTGGACAGGGTGTATGGCTACACCTTC	CASSLGVDRVYGYTF
TRBD1	TRBV7-2	NA	TRBJ1-2	TGTGCCAGCAGCTCCGGGACAGGGAGTAACTATGGCTACACCTTC	CASSSGTGSNYGYTF
NA	TRBV28	NA	TRBJ1-1	TGTGCCAGCAGTTTAAGGGCAGACTACATGAACACTGAAGCTTTCTTT	CASSLRADYMNTEAFF
NA	TRBV6-2/TRBV6-3	once	TRBJ2-7	TGTGCCAGCAGTTCTCGACAGCCAGATACCTACGAGCAGTACTTC	CASSSRQPDTYEQYF
TRBD1	TRBV6-5	NA	TRBJ2-1	TGTGCCGGTAGACAGGGCGAGCAGTTCTTC	CAGRQGEQFF
TRBD2	TRBV5-1	NA	TRBJ2-1	TGCGCCAGCAGCGACCCAAGCGGGGGGGCATACAATGAGCAGTTCTTC	CASSDPSGGAYNEQFF
NA	TRBV19	once	TRBJ1-5	TGTGCCAGTAGTATCCTAAACCGAAATCAGCCCCAGCATTTT	CASSILNRNQPQHF
NA	TRBV5-1	NA	TRBJ2-2	TGCGCCAGCAGCCCCGGTCCAGGGTCCGGGGAGCTGTTTTTT	CASSPGPGSGELFF
NA	TRBV4-3	NA	TRBJ2-1	TGCGCCAGCAGCCAAGATCCTTCTCGCAGGGACAATGAGCAGTTCTTC	CASSQDPSRRDNEQFF
TRBD2	TRBV7-2	NA	TRBJ2-5	TGTGCCAGCAGCTTTCAGCGGGGAAGACAAGAGACCCAGTACTTC	CASSFQRGRQETQYF
TRBD1	TRBV5-4	NA	TRBJ1-3	TGTGCCAGCAGCTTTACAGGGGTCTCTGGAAACACCATATATTTT	CASSFTGVSGNTIYF
TRBD2	TRBV7-7	NA	TRBJ2-1	TGTGCTAGCAGCTTAGATGGGGCTAGCGGGAGCGAGCAGTTCTTC	CASSLDGASGSEQFF
NA	TRBV28	NA	TRBJ1-4	TGTGCCAGCAGGGACATAAGGGGGGGTAGCACTAATGAAAAACTGTTTTTT	CASRDIRGGSTNEKLFF
NA	TRBV5-6	once	TRBJ1-2	TGTGCCAGCAGCCTGACAGATAGATATGGCTACACCTTC	CASSLTDRYGYTF
NA	TRBV21-1	NA	TRBJ2-5	TGTGCCAGCAGCCCCCGGACTACCTACGAGACCCAGTACTTC	CASSPRTTYETQYF
TRBD2	TRBV9	NA	TRBJ2-3	TGTGCCAGCAGCATGATAGCGGGGGCTAGCACAGATACGCAGTATTTT	CASSMIAGASTDTQYF
TRBD1	TRBV6-2/TRBV6-3	few	TRBJ2-2	TGTGCCAGCAGTTACTGGGCAGGGGGCACCGGGGAGCTGTTTTTT	CASSYWAGGTGELFF
TRBD1	TRBV18	once	TRBJ1-1	TGTGCCAGCTCACCCGACAGGGCTACCACTGAAGCTTTCTTT	CASSPDRATTEAFF
NA	TRBV5-1	NA	TRBJ1-1	TGCGCCAGCAGCCCGCAGGTCGTGAACACTGAAGCTTTCTTT	CASSPQVVNTEAFF
NA	TRBV3-1/TRBV3-2	NA	TRBJ2-3	TGTGCCAGCAGCCAATCGGGAAGCCCCACAGATACGCAGTATTTT	CASSQSGSPTDTQYF
TRBD2	TRBV3-1/TRBV3-2	NA	TRBJ2-3	TGTGCCAGCAGCCAACATCGGGGGGGCGGGGGCACAGATACGCAGTATTTT	CASSQHRGGGGTDTQYF